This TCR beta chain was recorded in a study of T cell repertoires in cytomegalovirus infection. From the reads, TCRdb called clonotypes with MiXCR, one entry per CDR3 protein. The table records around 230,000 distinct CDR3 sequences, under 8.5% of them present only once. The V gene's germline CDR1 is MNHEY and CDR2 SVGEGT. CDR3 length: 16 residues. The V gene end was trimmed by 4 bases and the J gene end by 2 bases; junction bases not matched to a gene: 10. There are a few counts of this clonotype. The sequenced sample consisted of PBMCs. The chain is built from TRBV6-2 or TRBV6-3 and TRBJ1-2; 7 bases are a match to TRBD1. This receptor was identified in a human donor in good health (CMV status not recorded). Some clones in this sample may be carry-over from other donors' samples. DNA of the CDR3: TGTGCCAGCAGTTCCCTTTTAGGGACAGCAAACTATGGCTACACCTTC. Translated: CASSSLLGTANYGYTF.